Included here is one T cell receptor (beta chain) sequence, with context. Its matching antigen is unknown. The PCR had 60 Vbeta and 13 Jbeta primers. Produced via immunoSEQ multiplex PCR; TCRdb's table is partial and in-frame only. The sample includes roughly 110,000 clones, 71% of them seen just once. This record comes from a study of cytomegalovirus exposure and HLA in healthy donors. General observations from the study: More clonal expansion characterized HLA-associated TCR beta chains than equally common others in a later analysis. In a later analysis, a missense DCLRE1C variant was linked to TCR beta V- and J-gene trimming.

Per the germline V gene, CDR1 is SGHNT and CDR2 is YENEEA. V was cut by 1 base and J by 5 bases, with 11 bases left in between. The CDR3 consists of 14 residues. The TCR originated in a female donor in good health and CMV-seronegative. Sequencing was done on a sample of PBMCs. The chain joins TRBV11-3 to TRBJ2-5; weak D call: TRBD1 (6 bases). CDR3 sequence: CASSLAQGRETQYF. The CDR3 nucleotides read TGTGCCAGCAGCTTAGCGCAGGGGCGGGAGACCCAGTACTTC.